Detailed here is one T cell receptor beta chain. Its antigen remains unidentified. TCRbeta libraries were built with three rounds of nested PCR, modified from ARM-PCR. TCRdb itself ran the multiplex PCR reads through MiXCR, one entry per CDR3 protein. Seen here are 130,000 or so distinct CDR3 sequences, over 65% observed once, and the top ten hold more than 10%. Germline V gene data show CDR1 as DFQATT and CDR2 as SNEGSKA (reference sequence). This CDR3 is 13 amino acids long. The data are from a study of tumor and adjacent non-tumor tissue in lung cancer. In the study overall: The cohort had 12 to 13 adenocarcinoma, a couple of squamous cell and 1 small cell patients.

No cell sorting was done before RNA was extracted from the tissue. Findings of the study overall: Top 100 clones took a larger repertoire share in normal lung.

Material for sequencing was lung tumor tissue. The J gene is TRBJ1-2, the V gene TRBV20-1; a weak D match, TRBD1 (5 bases). This TCR was sampled from a young man with non-small cell lung cancer. CDR3 DNA sequence: TGCGGTGTTAGTCCCAGGGCGCCGGGTGGCTACACCTTC. Translating gives CGVSPRAPGGYTF.